This T cell receptor beta chain derives from a study of human T cells and chemical hapten exposure. Study-level background: Sensitization was performed using 2% DPC on a 2 cm by 2 cm upper inner arm skin site. Small pooled library volume differences mainly caused per-sample TCR yield variation.

There are many counts of this clonotype. The CDR3 consists of 16 residues. Germline CDR1 SGHDN, CDR2 FVKESK. V dropped 3 bases and J dropped 3 bases, with 17 bases sitting between them. The library put unique molecular identifiers onto individual cDNA molecules. TCRdb reprocessed the RACE reads via MiXCR and lists one record per CDR3 protein. Altogether roughly 140,000 distinct CDR3 sequences are present, about 10% being singletons, with the ten largest covering less than 1.5%. The time point is: patch test 2, 6 weeks after DPC sensitization. The treatment is: therapeutic diphenylcyclopropenone sensitization with weekly scalp DPC.

This TCR was sampled from a woman in her forties or fifties with alopecia areata. Some clones in this sample may be carry-over from other donors' samples. The chain links TRBV14 to TRBJ2-5; possibly TRBD2 for D (5 bases). Sequences were derived from whole blood, sampled in connection with sensitization to the hapten diphenylcyclopropenone (DPC). The CDR3 DNA is TGTGCCAGCAGCCATGGCGCTGGGAGAGGAAAAGAGACCCAGTACTTC. As protein: CASSHGAGRGKETQYF.